This TCR beta chain was identified during a study of shared T cell receptors in the human thymus. The assay was immunoSEQ multiplex PCR, and TCRdb's table has in-frame clones only and misses some. This sample has around 730,000 clones, with approximately 85% found just once. Trimming removed 11 bases from V and 10 bases from J, with 18 bases in between. Germline lookup yields CDR1 SNHLY and CDR2 FYNNEI. The CDR3 is 12 residues long. The sample was also reused in another study, on human thymus T cells. That work adds: Donors consisted of healthy Finnish infants (having corrective surgery for congenital heart defects). Surgeons resected thymus tissue during corrective heart surgery. It looked as if thymic and blood repertoires used V and J genes in a biased way. Thymic repertoires overlap heavily among unrelated individuals, related research has reported.

This chain connects TRBV2 to TRBJ2-1; D perhaps matches TRBD1 (5 bases). The source of this sequence is a girl under three years old with a congenital heart defect. Sample: thymocytes. CDR3: CAGLMAGYEQFF. The CDR3 DNA follows: TGTGCCGGATTAATGGCAGGGTACGAGCAGTTCTTC.